This paragraph covers one T cell receptor (beta chain) sequence. Authors' data handling: Reference gene primer amplification gave estimated nucleated cell counts. The repertoire was sequenced with immunoSEQ multiplex PCR; TCRdb's copy has only in-frame clones and lacks some. V and J calls and clone size are copied from that table; D and trimming were computed from the DNA. The sample yields about 250,000 clones, approximately 86% seen once. This sample was taken from a study of blood T cell repertoires in COVID-19. The clonotype originates from a woman aged 25 to 39 with acute COVID-19. The material sequenced was PBMCs or T cells enriched from blood (not recorded which).

The CDR3 DNA follows: TGTGCCATCAGGACAGGGGGCAGTGGGGCCAACGTCCTGACTTTC. Translated: CAIRTGGSGANVLTF. This sequence joins TRBV10-3 and TRBJ2-6; 10 positions agree with TRBD1. CDR1 ENHRY and CDR2 SYGVKD come from the germline V gene. V was pared by 6 bases and J by 3 bases, with 2 bases of the junction left unmatched. This CDR3 spans 15 amino acids.